A single sample gave rise to the 19 T cell receptor beta chains below, sequenced in a study of T cell responses to AZD1222 COVID-19 vaccine. Sequencing used immunoSEQ multiplex PCR; TCRdb keeps in-frame clones, though not all of them. The top ten hold about 15% of the sample, which has 95,000 to 100,000 clones, more than 75% seen once. The sequences come from peripheral blood, collected on day 0 of AZD1222 vaccination. The receptors originated from an adult in good health.

CDR3 residues: CASSLGTVPNTGELFF. CDR3 DNA sequence: TGTGCCAGCAGCTTGGGGACAGTCCCGAACACCGGGGAGCTGTTTTTT. J is TRBJ2-2 and V is TRBV5-4; TRBD1 might be the D (6 bases). Trimming shortened V by 0 bases and J by 0 bases, and 9 bases separated the two germline ends. CDR3 size: 16 residues. Germline assignment: CDR1 SGHNT and CDR2 YYREEE (reference sequence).

In its sample, this clone was seen a few times. This chain links TRBV30 with TRBJ2-3, with TRBD1 matching 7 bases. The CDR3 spans 15 residues. The trim removed 0 bases at V and 1 base at J, leaving 4 bases unmatched. Germline V gene data show CDR1 as GTSNPN and CDR2 as SVGIG (reference sequence). The CDR3 nucleotides are TGTGCCTGGAGTGTACGCGGACAGGGCACAGATACGCAGTATTTT. Translating gives CAWSVRGQGTDTQYF.

J is TRBJ2-7 and V is TRBV19, with D tentatively TRBD1 (6 bases). Looked up from germline, CDR1 is LNHDA and CDR2 is SQIVND (reference sequence). Trimming took 4 bases from V and 3 from J, leaving 13 bases between them. The CDR3 covers 14 residues. For the CDR3, the DNA is TGTGCCAGTAGTACGTTAACAGGGTTCTACGAGCAGTACTTC. Encoded protein: CASSTLTGFYEQYF.

The V and J genes are TRBV27 and TRBJ1-6; D unclear. Trimming stripped 6 bases from V and 5 bases from J, with 5 bases between. Germline lookup yields CDR1 MNHEY and CDR2 SMNVEV (reference sequence). This CDR3 region has 12 residues. CDR3 sequence (DNA): TGTGCCAGCAGGGCTAATAATTCACCCCTCCACTTT. It is translated as CASRANNSPLHF.

The rearrangement uses TRBV6-1 and TRBJ1-4; TRBD1 matches 9 bases. Germline V gene lookup returns CDR1 MNHNS and CDR2 SASEGT. The CDR3 length is 15 residues. With 3 bases clipped from V and 4 bases from J, the junction kept 3 bases outside the gene matches. This chain's CDR3 is CASSEGTGLNEKLFF. The CDR3 DNA sequence: TGTGCCAGCAGTGAGGGGACAGGGCTTAATGAAAAACTGTTTTTT.

This chain uses TRBV7-9 with TRBJ1-1, with D hard to call. This CDR3 has 15 amino acids. The germline V gene encodes CDR1 SEHNR and CDR2 FQNEAQ (reference sequence). Trimming removed 4 bases at V and 1 base at J, with 13 bases between. This CDR3 reads CASSSPLSANTEAFF. The CDR3 DNA reads TGTGCCAGCAGCTCGCCCCTGTCGGCGAACACTGAAGCTTTCTTT.

The chain couples TRBV19 to TRBJ2-1; D uncertain. The CDR3 loop spans 13 amino acids. Germline CDR1 and CDR2: LNHDA and SQIVND (reference sequence). V was shortened by 3 bases and J by 4 bases, with 7 bases between the two germline ends. CDR3 nucleotide sequence: TGTGCCAGTAGTATTTTCGGGTACAATGAGCAGTTCTTC. It encodes CASSIFGYNEQFF.

J is TRBJ1-6 and V is TRBV6-2 or TRBV6-3; a possible D gene is TRBD1 (5 bases). The V end lost 4 bases, the J end lost 7 bases, and 8 bases lay between the germline ends. The length of the CDR3 is 13 residues. Germline CDR1 reads MNHEY; CDR2 reads SVGEGT. The CDR3 bases are TGTGCCAGCAGTTTTCGGGGGAATTCACCCCTCCACTTT. The encoded protein is CASSFRGNSPLHF.

The rearrangement uses TRBV9 and TRBJ2-7; 8 bases fit TRBD1. The CDR3 runs 15 residues. Germline V CDR1 and CDR2: SGDLS, YYNGEE. The ends lost 3 bases at V and 6 bases at J; junction bases unmatched: 11. The CDR3 loop reads CASSAGGPLLGEQYF. The CDR3 DNA sequence: TGTGCCAGCAGCGCAGGGGGCCCCCTCCTCGGCGAGCAGTACTTC.

V usage is TRBV30 and J usage is TRBJ1-2; TRBD1 matches 7 bases. J gave up 7 bases and V 0 bases, and 5 bases lay outside the gene matches. Germline V gene sequence: CDR1 GTSNPN, CDR2 SVGIG (reference sequence). CDR3 length: 13 residues. CDR3: CAWSVTRGAGYTF. The CDR3 bases are TGTGCCTGGAGTGTTACCAGGGGGGCTGGCTACACCTTC.

The chain is built from TRBV7-9 and TRBJ1-1; TRBD1 is a possible D gene (6 bases). The germline V gene has CDR1 SEHNR and CDR2 FQNEAQ (reference sequence). The CDR3 consists of 15 residues. Trimming removed 1 base from V and 5 bases from J, with 14 bases in between. CDR3 region: CASSLGSGGVTEAFF. The CDR3 DNA reads as TGTGCCAGCAGCTTAGGTTCCGGGGGCGTGACTGAAGCTTTCTTT. Variable domain in full (rest from reference TRBV7-9 and TRBJ1-1): DTGVSQNPRHKITKRGQNVTFRCDPISEHNRLYWYRQTLGQGPEFLTYFQNEAQLEKSRLLSDRFSAERPKGSFSTLEIQRTEQGDSAMYLCASSLGSGGVTEAFFGQGTRLTVV.

The CDR3 coding sequence is TGCAGCGTTACGGTGGCAGGGCTGGACTATGGCTACACCTTC. Translation gives CSVTVAGLDYGYTF. The genes are TRBV29-1 and TRBJ1-2, with D tentatively TRBD1 (5 bases). Trimming stripped 5 bases from V and 3 bases from J, with 16 bases between. Per germline, CDR1 SQVTM and CDR2 ANQGSEA. The CDR3 extends over 14 amino acids.

This clone was counted only a few times. The CDR3 region is CASSLPAGLRDTQYF. The CDR3, as DNA: TGTGCCAGCAGCTTACCAGCGGGCTTAAGAGATACGCAGTATTTT. The rearrangement uses TRBV5-6 and TRBJ2-3; tentative D call: TRBD2 (6 bases). Trimming took off 2 bases at V and 5 bases at J, with 15 bases between the two ends. CDR3 length equals 15 residues. CDR1 SGHDT and CDR2 YYEEEE come from the germline V gene. Based on the CDR3 plus reference TRBV5-6 and TRBJ2-3, the full variable domain is DAGVTQSPTHLIKTRGQQVTLRCSPKSGHDTVSWYQQALGQGPQFIFQYYEEEERQRGNFPDRFSGHQFPNYSSELNVNALLLGDSALYLCASSLPAGLRDTQYFGPGTRLTVL.

V and J are TRBV28 and TRBJ1-5; the match to TRBD1 covers 9 bases. Per germline, CDR1 MDHEN and CDR2 SYDVKM. CDR3 length: 18 residues. Trimming removed 3 bases from V and 5 bases from J; junction bases left unmatched: 14. The CDR3 DNA reads TGTGCCAGCAGTTTTCGCACAGGGGGCAATTGGGGAGATCAGCCCCAGCATTTT. Residues: CASSFRTGGNWGDQPQHF.

The chain employs TRBV27 and TRBJ1-5, with D perhaps matching TRBD1 (6 bases). Germline V CDR1 and CDR2: MNHEY, SMNVEV (reference sequence). Trimming left V 3 bases short and J 0 bases short, with 9 bases between. CDR3 length equals 15 residues. The CDR3 DNA follows: TGTGCCAGCAGTTTTCAGGGGCCTAGCAATCAGCCCCAGCATTTT. It translates to CASSFQGPSNQPQHF.

The chain combines TRBV12-3 or TRBV12-4 with TRBJ1-1; no definite D call. V was shortened by 3 bases and J by 1 base, with 6 bases between the two germline ends. The CDR3 extends over 13 amino acids. CDR3 DNA: TGTGCCAGCAGTTTTACACGGAACACTGAAGCTTTCTTT. As protein: CASSFTRNTEAFF.

The V and J genes are TRBV7-8 and TRBJ2-5, with unresolved D. Looked up from germline, CDR1 is SGHVS and CDR2 is FQNEAQ. This CDR3 is built from 13 residues. The ends were cut back, 1 base at V and 2 bases at J, with 5 bases in the middle. CDR3 nucleotides: TGTGCCAGCAGCTTAGTTAGACAAGAGACCCAGTACTTC. This encodes CASSLVRQETQYF.

A note on this clone: One end of the junction is discordant with germline, which a read error may explain. The CDR3 DNA sequence: TGTGCCAGCAGCCCCACTCGGACGGACCTATTATACAGCAACTTC. Its translation is CASSPTRTDLLYSNF. The rearrangement links TRBV7-8 to TRBJ2-5; no clear D gene. This CDR3 is 15 amino acids long. Germline CDR1 SGHVS, CDR2 FQNEAQ.

The V gene is TRBV19, the J gene TRBJ2-2; no reliable D call. CDR3 length: 14 residues. V lost 7 bases to trimming and J lost 2 bases, with 11 bases between them. Germline loops: CDR1 LNHDA, CDR2 SQIVND (reference sequence). CDR3 residues: CASNTGINTGELFF. In DNA, the CDR3 is TGTGCCAGTAATACGGGTATTAACACCGGGGAGCTGTTTTTT.